The clone carrying this TCR beta chain appeared once. The germline gives CDR1 LGHNA, CDR2 YSLEER. V lost 0 bases, J lost 0 bases, and 10 bases stayed unmatched. The CDR3 is 20 residues long. This entry is derived from a study of blood T cell repertoires in COVID-19. As originally analysed: The assay estimated nucleated cells by amplifying reference gene primers. The protocol was immunoSEQ multiplex PCR, while the TCRdb copy is restricted to in-frame clones and leaves out a portion. V, J and clone size are taken as reported in that table, and D and trimming were inferred from the DNA itself. The sample carries just over 60,000 clones, 70% to 85% recorded once.

Material: peripheral blood. The chain is built from TRBV4-3 and TRBJ2-6, with 8 bases aligning to TRBD1. The source is a man aged 60 to 75 with acute or convalescent COVID-19. CDR3 bases: TGCGCCAGCAGCCAAGATCTGGGGCAGGGGGCTACCTCTGGGGCCAACGTCCTGACTTTC. It specifies CASSQDLGQGATSGANVLTF.